Sequencing of this T cell receptor beta chain was carried out in a study of shared clonotypes between healthy human individuals. About the study: Each donor contributed plates that comprised three CD4 naive, three CD4 memory, two CD8 naive and one CD8 memory. Findings of the study overall: Non-shared clonotypes had lower generation probabilities than those shared by all four donors.

With respect to this clone: Its antigen is unidentified. This sample includes further DNA sequences coding for the same CDR3.

All donors were Caucasian adults living in Nashville, Tennessee. Deep-level running was used for the assay. TCRdb's table, derived via immunoSEQ multiplex PCR, lists solely in-frame clones and lacks some. The sample carries 2 million to 2.5 million clones, 85% to 95% recorded once. This CDR3 has 15 amino acids. The germline CDR1 and CDR2 sequences are KGHSH and LQKENI. V was clipped by 0 bases and J by 2 bases, with 11 bases between them. The origin of this receptor is a man aged 18 to 30 in good health. The V and J genes are TRBV18 and TRBJ2-7; possibly TRBD1 or TRBD2 for D (6 bases each). Sequencing was carried out using naive CD4+ T cells sorted from blood. Subset reported: CD45RA+ positively selected. The CDR3 reads CASSPPSGGPYEQYF. As DNA, the CDR3 is TGTGCCAGCTCACCACCCTCCGGGGGCCCCTACGAGCAGTACTTC.